This record covers a single T cell receptor (beta chain). Its specific antigen is unknown. There are no base qualities to consult, and no much larger clone falls within one base. V sheds 5 bases and J sheds 1 base, leaving 21 bases between their ends. Measured from the cysteine to the phenylalanine, the CDR3 is 18 residues long. This entry keeps only the CDR3 DNA: 54 bases, framed from base 1. Sequences MDHEN (CDR1) and SYDVKM (CDR2) are obtained from the germline V gene. What this sample's time point label stands for: 2014-2015 season, pre-vaccination. TCRB sequencing was used to follow sorted CD4 subsets from the blood of adults before and after they were given the seasonal inactivated influenza vaccine (Fluvarix). To be eligible, subjects had to be community-dwelling and could not have received an influenza vaccine during the previous 6 months. Influenza vaccine contraindications, substance abuse, HIV/AIDS, active malignancy, immunomodulatory medication and active illness such as respiratory infection were included among the exclusion criteria. Between about 35 and 110 mL of blood was sampled per time point. Non-naive CD4+CXCR5+PD-1+ cells were defined as circulating Tfh and were sorted into ICOS+CD38+ and ICOS-CD38- fractions. PBMC were isolated using Ficoll-Paque PLUS or SepMate separation. Before DNA extraction, cell subsets were sorted from PBMC on a BD FACS Aria.

The data originate from a study of follicular helper T cells after annual influenza vaccination (TCRdb year 2017). About the investigation overall: After each seasonal influenza vaccination, blood samples were collected on days 0, 7 and 28. Multi-year samples were available for six subjects, with four spanning two vaccination seasons and two spanning three seasons. Some subjects were followed across successive annual vaccinations spanning the 2013-2014, 2014-2015 and 2015-2016 seasons to study recall of cTfh clones. Samples from 2013-2014 were cryopreserved, whereas samples from about 2015 were processed immediately after collection. One week after vaccination, a second recruited cohort of roughly twelve subjects (Table S1) displayed a similar ICOS+CD38+ cTfh response.

The investigation overall reported the following: Successive annual vaccinations recalled a recurrent oligoclonal ICOS+CD38+ cTfh response that contained tetramer and AIM influenza-specific clonotypes. ICOS+CD38+ cTfh clonality correlated with the frequency of that population, and its change correlated with the change in circulating plasmablast frequency. Productive TCRB sequences were recovered from only roughly 9-23% of analyzed cells, so rare clonotypes could not be sampled. Day 7 ICOS+CD38+ clones were most often found later in ICOS-CD38- cTfh, suggesting that subset may serve as a memory reservoir.

The method was the immunoSEQ multiplex PCR assay. Adaptive Biotechnologies handled the TCRB amplification, library preparation, sequencing and preliminary bioinformatics at Survey level resolution. TCRB sequencing used multiplex PCR amplification of genomic DNA from sorted cTfh populations. Per the original workflow: Clonality was calculated in R as 1 minus normalized Shannon entropy, and the Gini index was calculated with the R package ineq. Overlap score was the summed counts of shared sequences divided by total counts of all sequences in both compared samples. Shared-clonotype significance used Fisher's exact test assuming a theoretical repertoire of 10^7 TCRB sequences. In its TCRdb copy, this immuneACCESS table keeps in-frame sequences only and misses some clones. Where compared with another copy, unresolved V genes explain less than half of these, and the others have no known cause. V and J calls and clone size come straight from that table; D and trimming were deduced from the DNA. This sample holds around 25,000 clones; approximately 78% were observed only once. The top ten clones comprise about 1.2% of the sample.

The chain was built from TRBV28 and TRBJ1-3, with no D gene named confidently. The source is an adult who received the influenza vaccine. Sequenced material: CXCR5+ CD38- circulating T follicular helper cells from blood, taken on the day of influenza vaccination. This specimen's cell subset or site label, interpreted: circulating Tfh, non-naive CD4+CXCR5+PD-1+ (ICOS+CD38+ or ICOS-CD38-). In nucleotide form, the sequence is TGTGCCAGCAGTAAAGATTTTGGACTTCGTCGATCTGGAAACACCATATATTTT. This codes for CASSKDFGLRRSGNTIYF.